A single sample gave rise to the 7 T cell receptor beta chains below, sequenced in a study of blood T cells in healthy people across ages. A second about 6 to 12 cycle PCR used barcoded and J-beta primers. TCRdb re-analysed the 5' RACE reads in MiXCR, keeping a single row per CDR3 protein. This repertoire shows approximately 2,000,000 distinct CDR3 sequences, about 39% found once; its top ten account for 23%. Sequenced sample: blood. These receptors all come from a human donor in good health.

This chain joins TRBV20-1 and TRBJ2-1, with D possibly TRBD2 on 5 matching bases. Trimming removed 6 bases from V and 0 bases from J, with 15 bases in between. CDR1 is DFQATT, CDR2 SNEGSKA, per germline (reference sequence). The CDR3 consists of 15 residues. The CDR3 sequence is CSARRGLGSYNEQFF. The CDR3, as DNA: TGCAGTGCCCGCCGGGGTCTGGGCTCCTACAATGAGCAGTTCTTC.

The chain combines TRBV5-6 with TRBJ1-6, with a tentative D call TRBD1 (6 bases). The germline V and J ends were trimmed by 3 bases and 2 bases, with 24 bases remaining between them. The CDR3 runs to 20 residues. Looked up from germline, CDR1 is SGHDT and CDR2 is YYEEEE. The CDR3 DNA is TGTGCCAGCAGCTGGGGCGGGGGCCTTGGGGGCGCTGCCTATAATTCACCCCTCCACTTT. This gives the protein CASSWGGGLGGAAYNSPLHF.

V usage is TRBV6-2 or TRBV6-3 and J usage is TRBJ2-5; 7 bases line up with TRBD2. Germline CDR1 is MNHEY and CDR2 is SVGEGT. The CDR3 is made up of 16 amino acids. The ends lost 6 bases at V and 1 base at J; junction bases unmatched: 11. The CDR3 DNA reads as TGTGCCAGCAGACGACCGGGACTAACGGGCCAAGAGACCCAGTACTTC. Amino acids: CASRRPGLTGQETQYF.

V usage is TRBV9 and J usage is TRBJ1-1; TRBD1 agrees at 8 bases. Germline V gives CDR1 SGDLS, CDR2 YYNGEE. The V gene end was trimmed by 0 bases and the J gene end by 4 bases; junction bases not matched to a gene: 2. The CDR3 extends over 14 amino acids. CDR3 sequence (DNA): TGTGCCAGCAGCGTAGGGACAGGGAGCACTGAAGCTTTCTTT. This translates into CASSVGTGSTEAFF.

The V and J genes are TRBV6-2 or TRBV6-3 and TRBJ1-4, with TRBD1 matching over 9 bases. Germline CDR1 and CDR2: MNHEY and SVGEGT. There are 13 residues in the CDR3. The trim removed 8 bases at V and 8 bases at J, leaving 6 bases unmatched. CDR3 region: CASLTGGEEKLFF. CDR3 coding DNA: TGTGCCAGCCTGACAGGGGGAGAGGAAAAACTGTTTTTT.

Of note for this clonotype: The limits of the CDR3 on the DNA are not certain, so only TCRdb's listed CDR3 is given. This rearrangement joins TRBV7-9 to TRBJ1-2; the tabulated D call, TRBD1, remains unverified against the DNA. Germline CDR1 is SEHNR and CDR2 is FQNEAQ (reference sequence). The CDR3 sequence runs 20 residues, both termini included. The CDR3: CASTSSRPDQPQHFGDGYTF.

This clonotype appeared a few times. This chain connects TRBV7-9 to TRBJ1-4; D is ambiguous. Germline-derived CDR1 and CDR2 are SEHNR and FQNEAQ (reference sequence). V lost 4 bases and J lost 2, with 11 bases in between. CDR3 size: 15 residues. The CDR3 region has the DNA TGTGCCAGCAGCTCCCTTGGGTCGACTAATGAAAAACTGTTTTTT. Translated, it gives CASSSLGSTNEKLFF.